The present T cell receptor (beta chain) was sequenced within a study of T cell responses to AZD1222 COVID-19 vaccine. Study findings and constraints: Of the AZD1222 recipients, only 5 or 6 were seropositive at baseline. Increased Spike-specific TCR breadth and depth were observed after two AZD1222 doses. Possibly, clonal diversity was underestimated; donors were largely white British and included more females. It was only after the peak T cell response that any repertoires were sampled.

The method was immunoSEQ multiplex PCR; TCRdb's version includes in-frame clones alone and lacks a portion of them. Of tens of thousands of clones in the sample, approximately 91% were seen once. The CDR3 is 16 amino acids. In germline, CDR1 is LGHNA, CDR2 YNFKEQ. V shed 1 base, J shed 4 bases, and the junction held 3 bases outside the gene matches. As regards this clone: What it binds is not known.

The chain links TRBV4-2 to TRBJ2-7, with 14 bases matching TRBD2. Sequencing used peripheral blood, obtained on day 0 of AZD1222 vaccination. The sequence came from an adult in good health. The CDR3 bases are TGTGCCAGCAGCCAAGGACTAGCGGGGGGGCGGTACGAGCAGTACTTC. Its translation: CASSQGLAGGRYEQYF.